Sequencing of this TCR beta chain was carried out in a study of T-cell reconstitution after alpha-beta-depleted transplantation in children. The CDR3 runs to 13 residues. Trimming removed 4 bases at V and 8 bases at J, with 11 bases between. This clonotype was seen repeatedly, ten times or more. Unique molecular identifiers were used to barcode this TCRbeta library. Using its own MiXCR run on the PCR reads, TCRdb lists one record per CDR3 protein. The data hold approximately 220,000 distinct CDR3 sequences, with approximately 15% observed a single time. The genes are TRBV12-3 or TRBV12-4 and TRBJ1-4; D ambiguous. Sequenced here: PBMCs, mostly from graft donor cells, sampled 360 days after TCRalphabeta/CD19-depleted stem cell transplant. The TCR was taken from a male patient between 2 and 10 years old who had a stem cell transplant for acute lymphoblastic leukemia, so the T cells may come from the graft donor. DNA of the CDR3: TGTGCCAGCAGTTGGACTGTCAGCGAAAAACTGTTTTTT. It specifies CASSWTVSEKLFF.